The 6 T cell receptor beta chains below were found in one sample sequenced in a study of cytomegalovirus exposure and HLA in healthy donors. The PCR had 60 Vbeta and 13 Jbeta primers. Method: immunoSEQ multiplex PCR; TCRdb's copy keeps in-frame clones and lacks some. The sample contains 110,000 or so clones, about 78% of which appear only once. Sequencing was performed on PBMCs. The receptors were gathered from a man aged 25 to 40 in good health and CMV-seronegative.

The rearrangement links TRBV7-9 to TRBJ2-5, with D maybe TRBD2 (7 bases). V shed 1 base and J shed 5 bases, with 14 bases lying between them. The CDR3 is 15 amino acids. Germline V lookup: CDR1 SEHNR, CDR2 FQNEAQ (reference sequence). CDR3 coding DNA: TGTGCCAGCAGCTTAGGTGGGGGGGCCCAGGAGACCCAGTACTTC. Encoded protein: CASSLGGGAQETQYF.

The CDR3 DNA reads TGCGCCAGCGGCCCTACCGTGGGGGGGCCGCCAGATACGCAGTATTTT. Its protein is CASGPTVGGPPDTQYF. V is TRBV5-1 and J is TRBJ2-3; D is possibly TRBD2 (7 bases). V gave up 7 bases and J gave up 4 bases, with 22 bases separating them. The germline CDR1 and CDR2 sequences are SGHRS and YFSETQ. The CDR3 has 16 residues.

The chain is built from TRBV5-6 and TRBJ1-1, with a tentative D call TRBD1 (5 bases). From germline, CDR1 is SGHDT and CDR2 YYEEEE. This CDR3 comprises 15 residues. Trimming left V 0 bases short and J 0 bases short, with 9 bases between. The CDR3 loop reads CASSLAGGMNTEAFF. The CDR3 bases are TGTGCCAGCAGCTTGGCGGGGGGTATGAACACTGAAGCTTTCTTT.

CDR3 sequence reads: CASSYGQGGQPQHF. CDR3 coding DNA: TGTGCCAGCAGTTACGGACAGGGGGGTCAGCCCCAGCATTTT. The chain joins TRBV27 to TRBJ1-5; 10 nucleotides agree with TRBD1. Germline V gene lookup returns CDR1 MNHEY and CDR2 SMNVEV (reference sequence). The CDR3 has 14 residues. Trimming removed 4 bases from V and 6 bases from J; junction bases left unmatched: 3.

The rearrangement links TRBV5-6 to TRBJ2-7, with D unresolved. V gave up 0 bases and J gave up 6 bases, with 10 bases separating them. Germline assignment: CDR1 SGHDT and CDR2 YYEEEE. The CDR3 extends over 13 amino acids. CDR3 DNA sequence: TGTGCCAGCAGCTTGGGAGACACCACCGAGCAGTACTTC. Translation gives CASSLGDTTEQYF.

This chain connects TRBV7-9 to TRBJ2-7; 16 nucleotides line up with TRBD2. The junction had 2 bases not matched to a gene; V was cut back by 3 bases and J by 3 bases. CDR1 SEHNR and CDR2 FQNEAQ come from the germline V gene (reference sequence). The CDR3 totals 16 residues. CDR3 coding DNA: TGTGCCAGCAGCTTGGGGACTAGCGGGGGGGACTACGAGCAGTACTTC. Encoded protein: CASSLGTSGGDYEQYF.